Listed below are T cell receptor beta chains from one sample, sequenced in a study of cytomegalovirus exposure and HLA in healthy donors. The protocol was immunoSEQ multiplex PCR, while the TCRdb copy is restricted to in-frame clones and leaves out a portion. The table has fewer than 200,000 clones, around 80% seen once; the top ten hold about 2.5%. Material for sequencing was PBMCs. Receptor source: a male donor in good health and CMV-seronegative. Each CDR3 is given without its conserved first and last residue.

V gene: TRBV2; J gene: TRBJ1-5; CDR3 protein: ASSDEGGTSYSNQPQH
V gene: TRBV19; J gene: TRBJ1-5; CDR3 protein: ASISGTGPNQPQH
V gene: TRBV7-9; J gene: TRBJ1-1; CDR3 protein: ASSLTGGFVEAF
V gene: TRBV11-3; J gene: TRBJ1-1; CDR3 protein: ASSSTGHTEAF
V gene: TRBV4-1; J gene: TRBJ2-7; CDR3 protein: ASRRMAGDSYEQY
V gene: TRBV11-2; J gene: TRBJ2-7; CDR3 protein: ASSGQGTSSYEQY
V gene: TRBV18; J gene: TRBJ2-3; CDR3 protein: ASSLSGRDTKHGTQY
V gene: TRBV18; J gene: TRBJ1-5; CDR3 protein: ASSPPLATTSQH
V gene: TRBV7-9; J gene: TRBJ2-2; CDR3 protein: ASSRRGTDGAGELF
V gene: TRBV7-8; J gene: TRBJ1-3; CDR3 protein: ASSGRDRSFASGNTIY
V gene: TRBV29-1; J gene: TRBJ1-1; CDR3 protein: SVVSIGTEAF
V gene: TRBV5-1; J gene: TRBJ2-2; CDR3 protein: ASSSAGNANTGELF
V gene: TRBV7-8; J gene: TRBJ2-2; CDR3 protein: ASSPRLDGGGELF
V gene: TRBV7-9; J gene: TRBJ2-7; CDR3 protein: ASSLVGLALSSYEQY
V gene: TRBV27; J gene: TRBJ2-7; CDR3 protein: ASSLSIYSYEQY
V gene: TRBV6-1; J gene: TRBJ2-2; CDR3 protein: ASRPPRGTGELF
V gene: TRBV6-5; J gene: TRBJ2-1; CDR3 protein: ASSRRTSTNEQF
V gene: TRBV6-5; J gene: TRBJ1-4; CDR3 protein: ASSPDRRRGEKLF
V gene: TRBV4-1; J gene: TRBJ1-3; CDR3 protein: ASSPGGLQGAAGNTIY
V gene: TRBV19; J gene: TRBJ1-5; CDR3 protein: ASSIDREAGQPQH
V gene: TRBV12-5; J gene: TRBJ1-5; CDR3 protein: ASASGTGVSNQPQH
V gene: TRBV30; J gene: TRBJ1-1; CDR3 protein: AWSVGRGKPEAF
V gene: TRBV6-1; J gene: TRBJ1-5; CDR3 protein: ASRSGGASNQPQH
V gene: TRBV5-1; J gene: TRBJ1-6; CDR3 protein: ASSLNSYNSPLH
V gene: TRBV2; J gene: TRBJ2-1; CDR3 protein: ASSGLSGGLINEQF
V gene: TRBV4-1; J gene: TRBJ1-3; CDR3 protein: ASSQDPGSGNTIY